This T cell receptor (beta chain) was recorded in a study of cytomegalovirus exposure and HLA in healthy donors. CDR1 and CDR2 from the germline V gene are SGHRS and YFSETQ. With 3 bases clipped from V and 1 base from J, the junction kept 5 bases outside the gene matches. The CDR3 length is 15 residues. Both 60 Vbeta primers and 13 Jbeta primers went into the PCR. Sequencing used immunoSEQ multiplex PCR; TCRdb keeps in-frame clones, though not all of them. This table has some 170,000 clones, roughly 85% appearing once. The chain couples TRBV5-1 to TRBJ1-2, with 8 positions matching TRBD1. The sequence derives from a man between 40 and 49 years old in good health and CMV-seropositive. Sequencing used PBMCs. CDR3 in DNA: TGCGCCAGCAGCTCGACAGGGGCTGGTAACTATGGCTACACCTTC. Protein product: CASSSTGAGNYGYTF.